These 16 T cell receptor beta chains originate from one sample sequenced in a study of low-dose radiotherapy and immunotherapy resistance in tumors. First-strand cDNA used TRAV- and TRBV-specific primers, covering alpha and beta chains. TCR amplification used approximately 19 PCR cycles, a constant-region primer and a V-primer adapter. TCRdb independently ran MiXCR on the reads; one entry per CDR3 protein. The sample lists approximately 11,000 distinct CDR3 sequences, 45% to 55% occurring once. The receptors here all came from a human donor with advanced metastatic prostate, ovarian, gallbladder or colorectal cancer (not recorded which). This table probably holds off-target reads from a library built for another chain.

The chain combines TRBV13 with TRBJ2-1, with D perhaps being TRBD1 or TRBD2 (6 bases each). Germline CDR1 and CDR2: PRHDT and FYEKMQ (reference sequence). The CDR3 has 16 amino acids. Trimming left V 1 base short and J 7 bases short, with 17 bases between. The CDR3: CASSLEGFTGANEQFF. CDR3 DNA: TGTGCCAGCAGCTTAGAGGGGTTCACGGGGGCGAATGAGCAGTTCTTC.

The rearrangement links TRBV12-3 or TRBV12-4 to TRBJ1-2, with D possibly TRBD1 on 6 matching bases. This CDR3 is 14 amino acids long. Trimming pared 6 bases from V and 4 bases from J, leaving 15 bases between. In DNA form, the CDR3 reads TGTGCCAGCAGCCATCTCGGGGGGCTCTATGGCTACACCTTC. Its protein product is CASSHLGGLYGYTF.

The J gene is TRBJ2-7, the V gene TRBV12-3 or TRBV12-4, with TRBD2 as a possible D gene (6 bases). This CDR3 has 15 amino acids. V lost 1 base, J lost 2 bases, and 12 bases lay in between. The CDR3 reads CASSLDGRGAYEQYF. In DNA, the CDR3 is TGTGCCAGCAGTTTAGACGGGCGGGGAGCCTACGAGCAGTACTTC.

The gene calls are TRBV5-1 and TRBJ2-7, with 9 bases matching TRBD1. Germline lookup yields CDR1 SGHRS and CDR2 YFSETQ. This CDR3 spans 15 amino acids. Unmatched junction bases numbered 9, after V lost 4 bases and J lost 4 bases. The CDR3 region is CASSPSGTGLYEQYF. The CDR3 nucleotides are TGCGCCAGCAGCCCCTCCGGGACAGGGCTTTACGAGCAGTACTTC.

The rearrangement links TRBV28 to TRBJ2-5; 8 bases fit TRBD1. The length of the CDR3 is 14 residues. Looked up from germline, CDR1 is MDHEN and CDR2 is SYDVKM. V was clipped by 5 bases and J by 4 bases; unmatched bases: 6. The CDR3 protein is CASSPFRGRETQYF. CDR3 bases: TGTGCCAGCAGTCCCTTCAGGGGGCGAGAGACCCAGTACTTC. The full variable domain, completed using reference TRBV28 and TRBJ2-5, is DVKVTQSSRYLVKRTGEKVFLECVQDMDHENMFWYRQDPGLGLRLIYFSYDVKMKEKGDIPEGYSVSREKKERFSLILESASTNQTSMYLCASSPFRGRETQYFGPGTRLLVL.

J is TRBJ2-1 and V is TRBV20-1; TRBD2 matches 13 bases. With 3 bases clipped from V and 10 bases from J, the junction kept 6 bases outside the gene matches. This CDR3 is 14 amino acids long. Germline V CDR1 and CDR2: DFQATT, SNEGSKA (reference sequence). The CDR3: CSARRGLAGVEQFF. The CDR3 DNA follows: TGCAGTGCTAGGCGCGGACTAGCGGGAGTCGAGCAGTTCTTC.

The chain combines TRBV6-5 with TRBJ2-1, with D perhaps TRBD2 (5 bases). Trimming took off 4 bases at V and 1 base at J, with 8 bases between the two ends. There are 14 residues in the CDR3. The germline CDR1 and CDR2 sequences are MNHEY and SVGAGI. The CDR3 region is CASSFAGSYNEQFF. The CDR3 nucleotides are TGTGCCAGCAGTTTCGCGGGTTCCTACAATGAGCAGTTCTTC.

The genes are TRBV6-8 and TRBJ2-1, with 10 nucleotides matching TRBD2. This CDR3 region has 17 residues. Germline V gene data show CDR1 as MNHGY and CDR2 as SAAAGT. With 2 bases clipped from V and 8 bases from J, the junction kept 12 bases outside the gene matches. As DNA, the CDR3 is TGTGCCAGCAGTTACGGCCTTGGAGCGGGGGGGCCCTATGAGCAGTTCTTC. It specifies CASSYGLGAGGPYEQFF.

The chain employs TRBV21-1 and TRBJ2-7; whether TRBD2, the table's D call, matches the DNA was not checked. TRBV21-1 is noted as a pseudogene. There are 15 residues in the CDR3. The CDR3 here is CASSPQGQPEGIRYF. CDR3 nucleotide sequence: TGTGCCAGCAGCCCTCAGGGACAGCCGGAGGGGATCAGGTACTTC.

The genes are TRBV30 and TRBJ2-5; no firm D call. The CDR3 consists of 13 residues. V shed 1 base and J shed 4 bases, with 10 bases lying between them. Germline V lookup: CDR1 GTSNPN, CDR2 SVGIG (reference sequence). DNA of the CDR3: TGTGCCTGGAGTGGGATTGCGCGAGAGACCCAGTACTTC. Protein: CAWSGIARETQYF.

J is TRBJ1-6 and V is TRBV27; tentatively, D is TRBD1 (6 bases). The germline gives CDR1 MNHEY, CDR2 SMNVEV (reference sequence). The CDR3 runs 15 residues. Trimming cost V 8 bases and J 7 bases, with 18 bases left between them. This chain's CDR3 is CASGSYRVPNSPLHF. In DNA form, the CDR3 reads TGTGCCAGCGGATCCTACAGGGTGCCGAATTCACCCCTCCACTTT.

The rearrangement links TRBV20-1 to TRBJ2-7, with 8 bases matching TRBD2. CDR3 length: 14 amino acids. Germline V gives CDR1 DFQATT, CDR2 SNEGSKA (reference sequence). The V and J ends lost 0 bases and 0 bases, in that order; junction bases with no gene match: 1. CDR3 DNA sequence: TGCAGTGCTAGAGAGAGCGGGAGCTCCTACGAGCAGTACTTC. Amino acid sequence: CSARESGSSYEQYF.

The rearrangement uses TRBV29-1 and TRBJ2-3, with D possibly being TRBD1 (5 bases). Germline V gene lookup returns CDR1 SQVTM and CDR2 ANQGSEA. Trimming stripped 5 bases from V and 4 bases from J, with 16 bases between. The CDR3 length is 14 residues. The CDR3 is CSVLAQGLPDTQYF. CDR3 nucleotide sequence: TGCAGCGTTTTGGCGCAGGGTTTGCCAGATACGCAGTATTTT.

This chain links TRBV19 with TRBJ2-7; 7 nucleotides agree with TRBD2. The CDR3 is made up of 15 amino acids. The V gene end was trimmed by 8 bases and the J gene end by 0 bases; junction bases not matched to a gene: 10. Germline CDR1 and CDR2: LNHDA and SQIVND (reference sequence). CDR3 sequence reads: CASGETAGTSYEQYF. The CDR3 DNA reads as TGTGCCAGTGGGGAGACAGCGGGAACCTCCTACGAGCAGTACTTC.

The chain recombines TRBV5-1 with TRBJ2-7; 8 bases match TRBD1. Germline-derived CDR1 and CDR2 are SGHRS and YFSETQ. J lost 4 bases, V lost 6 bases, and 9 bases had no gene match. This CDR3 region has 14 residues. The CDR3 region is CASKAGQGAYEQYF. CDR3 nucleotide sequence: TGCGCCAGCAAGGCGGGGCAGGGGGCTTACGAGCAGTACTTC.

The chain combines TRBV10-3 with TRBJ2-1, with 10 nucleotides matching TRBD2. V lost 4 bases, J lost 3 bases, and 3 bases stayed unmatched. The CDR3 totals 15 residues. CDR1 is ENHRY, CDR2 SYGVKD, per germline. This CDR3 is CAISGSGGSYNEQFF. CDR3 nucleotide sequence: TGTGCCATCAGTGGTAGCGGGGGGAGCTACAATGAGCAGTTCTTC.